These 25 T cell receptor beta chains originate from one sample sequenced in a study of T-cell memory formation after mild COVID-19. TCRdb called the 5' RACE reads again in MiXCR, with one record for every CDR3 protein. The sample has around 90,000 distinct CDR3 sequences, roughly an eighth seen once. Material: PBMCs or a T cell subset sorted from them (not recorded which). The receptors were gathered from an adult woman who had mild COVID-19 (a few samples of this study predate the infection). Cell type and time point are not known.

By sample fraction, this clonotype is medium-sized. The V and J genes are TRBV19 and TRBJ1-1; possible D gene TRBD1, 6 bases. Trimming pared 3 bases from V and 4 bases from J, leaving 9 bases between. The length of the CDR3 is 13 residues. Germline V gene data show CDR1 as LNHDA and CDR2 as SQIVND (reference sequence). The CDR3: CASSIGGGTEAFF. CDR3 coding DNA: TGTGCCAGTAGTATCGGAGGGGGCACTGAAGCTTTCTTT.

Comment on this clonotype: One end of the junction does not line up with germline, which may come from a read error. J is TRBJ1-3 and V is TRBV7-9, with D maybe TRBD1 (6 bases). The V gene's germline CDR1 is SEHNR and CDR2 FQNEAQ (reference sequence). This CDR3 region has 17 residues. This chain's CDR3 is CASSHTRDILSGYTIYF. CDR3 nucleotide sequence: TGTGCCAGCAGCCACACGCGGGACATTCTCTCTGGATACACCATATATTTT.

The chain joins TRBV11-2 to TRBJ2-7, with D perhaps given as TRBD1 or TRBD2 (5 bases each). CDR1 and CDR2 from the germline V gene are SGHAT and FQNNGV. V lost 1 base, J lost 0 bases, and 13 bases lay in between. The CDR3 has 16 residues. CDR3 in amino acids: CASSLGVGTDSYEQYF. The CDR3 bases are TGTGCCAGCAGCTTAGGGGTGGGGACGGACTCCTACGAGCAGTACTTC.

J is TRBJ1-1 and V is TRBV7-9; D not resolved. This CDR3 is built from 12 residues. V was shortened by 4 bases and J by 10 bases, with 13 bases between the two germline ends. Per the germline V gene, CDR1 is SEHNR and CDR2 is FQNEAQ (reference sequence). The chain's CDR3 is CASSSDTLAAFF. CDR3 DNA: TGTGCCAGCAGCTCTGATACCCTGGCAGCTTTCTTT.

This clonotype was picked up many times. The rearrangement links TRBV12-3 or TRBV12-4 to TRBJ2-5; D tentatively fits TRBD1 or TRBD2 (5 bases each). The length of the CDR3 is 16 residues. V lost 6 bases and J lost 5, with 22 bases in between. The CDR3 DNA reads TGTGCCAGCAGCCAAGGGTCGGGGCTCAGTTGGGAGACCCAGTACTTC. This encodes CASSQGSGLSWETQYF.

The V gene is TRBV7-9, the J gene TRBJ1-2; a possible D gene is TRBD1 (5 bases). Germline CDR1 reads SEHNR; CDR2 reads FQNEAQ (reference sequence). The CDR3 is made up of 14 amino acids. V was cut by 1 base and J by 2 bases, with 8 bases left in between. This CDR3 reads CASSLGDPNYGYTF. The CDR3, as DNA: TGTGCCAGCAGCTTAGGGGACCCCAACTATGGCTACACCTTC.

V is TRBV6-6 and J is TRBJ1-1; D remains unclear. The germline gives CDR1 MNHNY, CDR2 SVGAGI (reference sequence). Between the trimmed V and J ends, which lost 2 bases and 4 bases, there was a span of 11 bases. The CDR3 extends over 14 amino acids. CDR3 DNA sequence: TGTGCCAGCAGTTACGCCTCCGTGGGCACTGAAGCTTTCTTT. Its protein product is CASSYASVGTEAFF.

This chain connects TRBV9 to TRBJ2-5, with TRBD2 matching 10 bases. This CDR3 is built from 16 residues. J gave up 5 bases and V 0 bases, and 7 bases lay outside the gene matches. Germline V gives CDR1 SGDLS, CDR2 YYNGEE. The CDR3 loop reads CASSVAKRGGIETQYF. DNA of the CDR3: TGTGCCAGCAGCGTAGCGAAGCGGGGGGGCATTGAGACCCAGTACTTC.

The chain is built from TRBV13 and TRBJ2-1; D remains ambiguous. Trimming took 5 bases from V and 0 from J, leaving 14 bases between them. Germline CDR1 PRHDT, CDR2 FYEKMQ (reference sequence). The CDR3 is made up of 16 amino acids. CDR3 region: CASSPTRPSSYNEQFF. Here the CDR3 DNA reads TGTGCCAGCAGCCCTACCCGCCCGAGCTCCTACAATGAGCAGTTCTTC.

This rearrangement joins TRBV20-1 to TRBJ1-5; D possibly corresponds to TRBD1 (5 bases). Trimming left V 0 bases short and J 9 bases short, with 27 bases between. CDR3 length: 18 residues. Germline values: CDR1 DFQATT, CDR2 SNEGSKA (reference sequence). The CDR3 is CSARESGVRGYGYGPQHF. The DNA of the CDR3 is TGCAGTGCTAGAGAATCGGGCGTCCGGGGCTATGGGTATGGGCCCCAGCATTTT.

Ten or more counts support this clonotype. The J gene is TRBJ2-7, the V gene TRBV29-1; tentative D call: TRBD2 (5 bases). Germline V gene data show CDR1 as SQVTM and CDR2 as ANQGSEA. The CDR3 covers 13 residues. The V gene lost 6 bases and the J gene lost 0 bases, with 12 bases spanning the gap. DNA for the CDR3: TGCAGCGTCGGACTGGCAAGCTCCTACGAGCAGTACTTC. This sequence encodes CSVGLASSYEQYF.

This clonotype was counted only a few times. The V call is TRBV3-1, the J call TRBJ2-1, with 11 bases identical to TRBD2. This CDR3 region has 15 residues. Germline values: CDR1 LGHDT, CDR2 YNNKEL (reference sequence). The V and J ends lost 4 bases and 3 bases, in that order; junction bases with no gene match: 2. CDR3 nucleotide sequence: TGTGCCAGCAGCCGCGGGACTAGCGGCTACAATGAGCAGTTCTTC. This sequence encodes CASSRGTSGYNEQFF.

V usage is TRBV2 and J usage is TRBJ1-2; perhaps TRBD1 as D (6 bases). This CDR3 has 17 residues. V was cut by 3 bases and J by 6 bases, with 23 bases left in between. Germline-derived CDR1 and CDR2 are SNHLY and FYNNEI. The chain's CDR3 is CASSDGRGLYRVDGYTF. The CDR3 DNA is TGTGCCAGCAGTGACGGCAGGGGATTGTATCGCGTAGATGGCTACACCTTC.

The sample holds many counts of this clonotype. The rearrangement links TRBV4-1 to TRBJ2-1; D might be TRBD1 (6 bases). The CDR3 runs 15 residues. Looked up from germline, CDR1 is MGHRA and CDR2 is YSYEKL. V lost 0 bases and J 3 bases, leaving 9 bases between the germline ends. The chain's CDR3 is CASSQDTQGYNEQFF. CDR3 nucleotide sequence: TGCGCCAGCAGCCAAGATACACAGGGCTACAATGAGCAGTTCTTC.

The CDR3 is CASSADTDYGYTF. The CDR3 DNA reads as TGTGCCAGCAGCGCGGACACCGACTATGGCTACACCTTC. J is TRBJ1-2 and V is TRBV14, with D possibly TRBD1 on 5 matching bases. Per the germline V gene, CDR1 is SGHDN and CDR2 is FVKESK. The length of the CDR3 is 13 residues. V was trimmed by 5 bases and J by 3 bases, leaving 10 bases between them.

This clonotype has just a few counts. The chain combines TRBV27 with TRBJ2-1; D uncertain. The V end lost 4 bases, the J end lost 3 bases, and 10 bases lay between the germline ends. CDR3 length: 14 amino acids. Germline lookup yields CDR1 MNHEY and CDR2 SMNVEV (reference sequence). This CDR3 is CASSSLPIYNEQFF. In DNA form, the CDR3 reads TGTGCCAGCAGTTCCCTCCCCATCTACAATGAGCAGTTCTTC.

The genes are TRBV11-2 and TRBJ2-3; a possible D gene is TRBD2 (6 bases). Trimming took 1 base from V and 1 from J, leaving 18 bases between them. The germline V gene has CDR1 SGHAT and CDR2 FQNNGV. The CDR3 runs to 18 residues. As DNA, the CDR3 is TGTGCCAGCAGCTTAGGGGGGAGGCTGGGCATCGGCACAGATACGCAGTATTTT. Translating it yields CASSLGGRLGIGTDTQYF.

This clonotype was observed a handful of times. The rearrangement joins TRBV4-3 to TRBJ2-1, with 10 bases fitting TRBD2. The CDR3 runs to 16 residues. Trimming cost V 6 bases and J 0 bases; bases outside gene matches: 5. CDR1 is LGHNA, CDR2 YSLEER, per germline. The CDR3 DNA is TGCGCCAGCAGACAAATAGCGGGAGGCTCCTACAATGAGCAGTTCTTC. Its translation: CASRQIAGGSYNEQFF.

The rearrangement joins TRBV4-3 to TRBJ2-1; 16 positions match TRBD2. With 3 bases clipped from V and 2 bases from J, the junction kept 13 bases outside the gene matches. Per germline, CDR1 LGHNA and CDR2 YSLEER. This CDR3 has 21 residues. The CDR3 region is CASSHRLTGTSGRAPYNEQFF. The CDR3 region has the DNA TGCGCCAGCAGCCACAGGCTGACCGGGACTAGCGGGAGGGCCCCCTACAATGAGCAGTTCTTC.

This clonotype was counted between two and nine times. The chain has TRBV7-9 and TRBJ2-5; D gene ambiguous. Between the trimmed V and J ends, which lost 3 bases and 5 bases, there was a span of 4 bases. CDR3 length: 11 residues. Looked up from germline, CDR1 is SEHNR and CDR2 is FQNEAQ (reference sequence). The CDR3 DNA reads TGTGCCAGCAGCTTGTTTGAGACCCAGTACTTC. Its protein is CASSLFETQYF.

The J gene is TRBJ1-1, the V gene TRBV21-1. TRBV21-1 is described as a pseudogene. The CDR3 loop spans 15 amino acids. The CDR3: CASSNRLPLNTEAFF. The CDR3 DNA reads TGTGCCAGCAGCAACCGCCTACCTTTGAACACTGAAGCTTTCTTT.

This clonotype was picked up a small number of times. DNA of the CDR3: TGTGCCAGCAGTTACAACAATGAGCAGTTCTTC. The encoded protein is CASSYNNEQFF. The gene calls are TRBV6-5 and TRBJ2-1; no firm D call. The CDR3 consists of 11 residues. Germline V gene lookup returns CDR1 MNHEY and CDR2 SVGAGI. Trimming shortened V by 2 bases and J by 5 bases, and 1 base separated the two germline ends.

This clonotype was observed a few times. The V and J genes are TRBV9 and TRBJ2-3; the D gene is possibly TRBD2 (7 bases). CDR1 and CDR2 (germline): SGDLS, YYNGEE. Trimming took off 1 base at V and 0 bases at J, with 21 bases between the two ends. CDR3 length: 19 residues. CDR3 nucleotide sequence: TGTGCCAGCAGCGTATTCCAAGGGGGGGCCGAATCTAGCACAGATACGCAGTATTTT. Protein product: CASSVFQGGAESSTDTQYF. The variable domain in full, completed from reference TRBV9 and TRBJ2-3, reads DSGVTQTPKHLITATGQRVTLRCSPRSGDLSVYWYQQSLDQGLQFLIQYYNGEERAKGNILERFSAQQFPDLHSELNLSSLELGDSALYFCASSVFQGGAESSTDTQYFGPGTRLTVL.

V is TRBV4-1 and J is TRBJ2-7; D possibly corresponds to TRBD2 (6 bases). CDR3 length equals 14 residues. Per germline, CDR1 MGHRA and CDR2 YSYEKL. Trimming left V 0 bases short and J 6 bases short, with 12 bases between. CDR3 in amino acids: CASSQDRGIGEQYF. In DNA form, the CDR3 reads TGCGCCAGCAGCCAAGACCGGGGGATTGGCGAGCAGTACTTC.

This clonotype was seen a few times. V and J are TRBV24-1 and TRBJ1-5; D remains ambiguous. This CDR3 has 13 amino acids. The V gene lost 2 bases and the J gene lost 6 bases, with 7 bases spanning the gap. Germline-derived CDR1 and CDR2 are KGHDR and SFDVKD. The CDR3 coding sequence is TGTGCCACCAGTGATTCTCAGAGTCAGCCCCAGCATTTT. Residues: CATSDSQSQPQHF.